The source of this T cell receptor (beta chain) is a study of T cells in Graves' hyperthyroidism and ophthalmopathy. Amplification yielded TCR beta CDR3 regions, with RNA transcripts as the source. First-round RT-PCR of the TCR CDR3 relied on the HTBI primer set. TCRdb analysed the multiplex PCR reads with MiXCR anew, one entry per CDR3 protein. Counted here are a few hundred thousand distinct CDR3 sequences, 14% to 15% occurring once; the ten biggest clones make up less than 35%. Germline CDR1 DFQATT, CDR2 SNEGSKA (reference sequence). The CDR3 loop spans 12 amino acids. Trimming took off 6 bases at V and 2 bases at J, with 10 bases between the two ends. A single count supports this clonotype.

Sequenced input: blood. The V and J genes are TRBV20-1 and TRBJ2-5, with TRBD2 as a possible D gene (5 bases). This clonotype originated in a woman between 25 and 40 years old with Graves' hyperthyroidism. The CDR3 reads CSAKADQETQYF. The CDR3 DNA sequence: TGCAGTGCGAAAGCGGATCAAGAGACCCAGTACTTC.